Listed below are T cell receptor beta chains from one sample, sequenced in a study of molecular identifiers for immune sequencing clone quantification. In TCRdb, the PCR reads were re-called with MiXCR into one record per CDR3 protein. Of about 640,000 distinct CDR3 sequences in the sample, about 20% were seen once. The specimen sequenced was naive CD8+ T cells from blood, with Jurkat cell RNA spiked in. The receptors come from a human donor in good health. Some libraries in this study had Jurkat cell RNA spiked in. The CDR3 runs from the conserved cysteine through the conserved F or W.

V gene,CDR3 protein
TRBV20-1,CSAREGITDTQYF
TRBV6-5,CASSYQTRGSEQFF
TRBV2,CASSEGSVLGNEQFF
TRBV9,CASSVEPGTTNEKLFF
TRBV13,CASSLAAGWTDTQYF
TRBV30,CAWNGGAGETQYF
TRBV4-1,CASSQLTGPSMNTEAFF
TRBV4-1,CASSQRFGQNYEQYF
TRBV29-1,CSSKGAFSQETQYF
TRBV9,CASSARTLQPLTDTQYF
TRBV2,CASTTSDTGDTQYF
TRBV5-6,CASSRTGFSGANVLTF
TRBV5-6,CASSLVDRGYEQYF
TRBV19,CASSIISGVGTGELFF
TRBV20-1,CSARPGLNEQYF
TRBV29-1,CSVQTSGSYEQFF
TRBV24-1,CATRTRETGELFF
TRBV2,CASRGSTKQGNTIYF
TRBV7-2,CASSQAGHSYEQYF
TRBV12-3/TRBV12-4,CASSLKEGQYEQYF
TRBV5-1,CANTLGGKPYEQYF
TRBV29-1,CSVEEGAGTYEQYF
TRBV5-5,CASSLSEGKLFF
TRBV6-5,CASRRQSSGNTIYF
TRBV7-3,CASSLLGGLAGNEQFF
TRBV7-2,CASSSDLPYEQYF
TRBV6-5,CASSYSGDRAYEQYF
TRBV29-1,CSSPGDRYSNEQFF
TRBV24-1,CAVQGSLLPGANVLTF
TRBV6-5,CASSLGTLLDTDTQYF
TRBV4-3,CASSQEEGIGADTQYF
TRBV6-2/TRBV6-3,CASSYGVWQGGLNTEAFF
TRBV20-1,CSARSGRSYEQYF
TRBV12-3/TRBV12-4,CASSSTETDTQYF
TRBV10-3,CAISESGGIYEQYF
TRBV20-1,CSARETGTGYGYTF
TRBV6-2/TRBV6-3,CASSYQTYTGANVLTF
TRBV15,CATRRDGGEQFF
TRBV6-5,CASSYSLRDRGYEQYF
TRBV28,CASSPTTGIYNEQFF
TRBV4-3,CASSQANREDYGYTF
TRBV20-1,CSAALGQGRSGNTIYF
TRBV6-6,CASDDSGQPQETQYF
TRBV20-1,CSASPQGHEQYF
TRBV5-1,CASSPPQAVSSTDTQYF
TRBV12-3/TRBV12-4,CTSTHDAQAYEQYF
TRBV28,CASSLNPHRVGETQYF
TRBV7-9,CASSVRTYGTSHNEQFF
TRBV27,CASSLRGPGNTIYF
TRBV7-9,CASSLSDRDTQYF
TRBV7-9,CASSPKQGFGTDTQYF
TRBV12-3/TRBV12-4,CASSSTGGQETQYF
TRBV6-5,CASSYQTGFGRTGELFF
TRBV10-1,CASRSPGHDYGYTF
TRBV12-3/TRBV12-4,CASSLDKSGLTDTQYF
TRBV11-2,CASSFSLAGGANEQFF
TRBV7-9,CASSLGVGSLYEQYF
TRBV27,CASSFQGAGGNTIYF
TRBV20-1,CSAPSHRYTSTDTQYF